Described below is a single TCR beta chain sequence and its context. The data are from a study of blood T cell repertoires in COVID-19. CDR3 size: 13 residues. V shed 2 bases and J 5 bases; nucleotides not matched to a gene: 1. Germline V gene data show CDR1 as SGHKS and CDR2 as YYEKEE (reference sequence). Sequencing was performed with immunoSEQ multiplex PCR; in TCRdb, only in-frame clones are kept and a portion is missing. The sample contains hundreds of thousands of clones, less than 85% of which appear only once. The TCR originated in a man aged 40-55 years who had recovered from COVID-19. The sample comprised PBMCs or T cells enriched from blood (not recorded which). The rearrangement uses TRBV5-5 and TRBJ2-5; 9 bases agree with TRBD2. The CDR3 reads CASSLGTSETQYF. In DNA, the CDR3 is TGTGCCAGCAGCTTAGGGACTAGCGAGACCCAGTACTTC.